The 29 T cell receptor beta chains in this list originate from one sample, sequenced in a study of blood T cell repertoires in COVID-19. Method: immunoSEQ multiplex PCR; TCRdb's copy keeps in-frame clones and lacks some. The profile shows around 190,000 clones, 80% to 90% of them singletons. The sample was PBMCs or T cells enriched from blood (not recorded which). Receptors originate from a woman in her late teens or twenties who had recovered from COVID-19.

In its sample, this clone was seen once. The chain links TRBV29-1 to TRBJ2-7; TRBD2 agrees at 9 bases. The CDR3 extends over 14 amino acids. Trimming removed 6 bases from V and 9 bases from J; junction bases left unmatched: 15. Per germline, CDR1 SQVTM and CDR2 ANQGSEA. The CDR3 DNA sequence: TGCAGCGTGATGACTAGCGGACCTTCCCGGGGGCAGTACTTC. Its translation: CSVMTSGPSRGQYF.

The genes are TRBV6-6 and TRBJ2-2; 8 positions agree with TRBD1. Germline CDR1 reads MNHNY; CDR2 reads SVGAGI (reference sequence). The CDR3 has 15 residues. Trimming at V came to 4 bases and at J to 6 bases, leaving 7 bases not matched to a gene. The CDR3: CASSSGRGLPGELFF. CDR3 in DNA: TGTGCCAGCAGTTCCGGCAGGGGGCTTCCCGGGGAGCTGTTTTTT.

This chain joins TRBV2 and TRBJ2-1; 9 bases map to TRBD2. The V gene's germline CDR1 is SNHLY and CDR2 FYNNEI. Trimming took 6 bases from V and 5 from J; bases not matched to a gene: 8. The CDR3 runs 15 residues. This chain's CDR3 is CASSGDSGGHNEQFF. The CDR3 coding sequence is TGTGCCAGCAGCGGGGATAGCGGGGGACACAATGAGCAGTTCTTC.

This clone has just a few counts. The rearrangement links TRBV18 to TRBJ1-2; 9 bases map to TRBD1. From germline, CDR1 is KGHSH and CDR2 LQKENI. J was trimmed by 1 base and V by 3 bases; bases with no gene match: 12. The CDR3 runs to 18 residues. The CDR3 region has the DNA TGTGCCAGCTCACCCGCCCCGAAAGGACAGGGGAATAACTATGGCTACACCTTC. Protein product: CASSPAPKGQGNNYGYTF.

The CDR3 DNA reads as TGTGCCAGCGGGGGCGTCACCCTCTCTGGGGCCAACGTCCTGACTTTC. It translates to CASGGVTLSGANVLTF. The rearrangement links TRBV28 to TRBJ2-6, with TRBD1 as a possible D gene (6 bases). The CDR3 is made up of 16 amino acids. V was clipped by 8 bases and J by 0 bases, with 14 bases between them. In germline, CDR1 is MDHEN, CDR2 SYDVKM.

The V call is TRBV2, the J call TRBJ1-2; D is uncertain. Germline assignment: CDR1 SNHLY and CDR2 FYNNEI. The CDR3 runs to 15 residues. V dropped 2 bases and J dropped 4 bases, with 14 bases sitting between them. CDR3 nucleotide sequence: TGTGCCAGCAGTGAATCCATGGCAGAATTCTATGGCTACACCTTC. It yields the protein CASSESMAEFYGYTF.

This rearrangement joins TRBV6-1 to TRBJ1-4, with D unresolved. This CDR3 comprises 13 residues. Germline V CDR1 and CDR2: MNHNS, SASEGT. Trimming stripped 1 base from V and 10 bases from J, with 10 bases between. In DNA, the CDR3 is TGTGCCAGCAGTGAAGAGAGGGTTGGAAAACTGTTTTTT. Its protein is CASSEERVGKLFF.

This clone was detected once. This chain connects TRBV9 to TRBJ2-5, with TRBD2 identical over 9 bases. The germline CDR1 and CDR2 sequences are SGDLS and YYNGEE. Losses at the gene ends were 4 bases for V and 4 bases for J; bases not matched to a gene: 8. The CDR3 spans 15 residues. CDR3 DNA sequence: TGTGCCAGCAGCCCGGAAGCGGGAGGAGCAGAGACCCAGTACTTC. Residues: CASSPEAGGAETQYF.

This chain links TRBV4-3 with TRBJ1-1; perhaps TRBD1 as D (5 bases). Germline CDR1 reads LGHNA; CDR2 reads YSLEER. This CDR3 region has 13 residues. V was shortened by 0 bases and J by 4 bases, with 6 bases between the two germline ends. CDR3 coding DNA: TGCGCCAGCAGCCAAGATGGGGCCACTGAAGCTTTCTTT. Translated, it gives CASSQDGATEAFF.

This clone has a single count. This chain connects TRBV7-2 to TRBJ1-6, with D perhaps TRBD1 (6 bases). This CDR3 has 18 residues. Germline CDR1 SGHTA, CDR2 FQGNSA. With 5 bases removed from V and 0 bases from J, the gap between germline ends came to 17 bases. This CDR3 reads CASSPFRGTSSYNSPLHF. CDR3 nucleotide sequence: TGTGCCAGCAGCCCCTTCAGGGGAACGAGCTCCTATAATTCACCCCTCCACTTT.

The chain links TRBV3-1 (or the pseudogene TRBV3-2) to TRBJ1-2, with TRBD1 identical over 9 bases. J gave up 7 bases and V 1 base, and 7 bases lay outside the gene matches. CDR3 length: 15 amino acids. Germline CDR1 LGHDT, CDR2 YNNKEL (reference sequence). CDR3 nucleotide sequence: TGTGCCAGCAGCCAAGCAACGGGACAGGGAGGTGGCTACACCTTC. Residues: CASSQATGQGGGYTF.

The CDR3 DNA sequence: TGTGCCAGCAGTTTGTTCCCAGGGAATATCCAGCCCCAGCATTTT. Translation: CASSLFPGNIQPQHF. The gene calls are TRBV28 and TRBJ1-5, with a possible D match to TRBD1 (5 bases). Deletions cut 3 bases from V and 7 bases from J, with 16 bases between. The CDR3 has 15 amino acids. CDR1 MDHEN and CDR2 SYDVKM come from the germline V gene.

The V gene is TRBV29-1, the J gene TRBJ2-7; D is possibly TRBD2 (6 bases). The ends were cut back, 0 bases at V and 4 bases at J, with 13 bases in the middle. The CDR3 runs 14 residues. The germline V gene encodes CDR1 SQVTM and CDR2 ANQGSEA. The CDR3 reads CSVEEGTGTYEQYF. In DNA form, the CDR3 reads TGCAGCGTTGAAGAGGGGACGGGGACTTACGAGCAGTACTTC.

The chain recombines TRBV5-8 with TRBJ1-2; TRBD1 matches 7 bases. CDR3 size: 14 residues. With 2 bases clipped from V and 8 bases from J, the junction kept 9 bases outside the gene matches. In germline, CDR1 is SGHTS, CDR2 YDEGEE. The CDR3 spells CASSLGQASGGYTF. The CDR3 DNA follows: TGTGCCAGCAGCTTAGGACAGGCCAGCGGGGGCTACACCTTC.

This chain links TRBV10-3 with TRBJ1-1, with D unclear. The germline V and J ends were trimmed by 2 bases and 1 base, with 8 bases remaining between them. Germline V CDR1 and CDR2: ENHRY, SYGVKD. CDR3 length: 14 amino acids. Here the CDR3 reads CAISEQEANTEAFF. DNA for the CDR3: TGTGCCATCAGTGAGCAGGAAGCGAACACTGAAGCTTTCTTT.

This clone was counted a single time. The chain has TRBV11-2 and TRBJ1-2; D might be TRBD1 (6 bases). Trimming stripped 5 bases from V and 4 bases from J, with 8 bases between. In germline, CDR1 is SGHAT, CDR2 FQNNGV. This CDR3 region has 12 residues. The CDR3: CASSPQGYGYTF. The CDR3, as DNA: TGTGCCAGCAGCCCACAGGGCTATGGCTACACCTTC.

The V gene is TRBV3-1 (or the pseudogene TRBV3-2), the J gene TRBJ1-2; 7 bases map to TRBD1. V lost 1 base to trimming and J lost 3 bases; unmatched junction nucleotides: 2. CDR1 is LGHDT, CDR2 YNNKEL, per germline (reference sequence). This CDR3 comprises 14 residues. The CDR3 reads CASSQGQGDYGYTF. CDR3 coding DNA: TGTGCCAGCAGCCAAGGACAGGGAGACTATGGCTACACCTTC.

V usage is TRBV18 and J usage is TRBJ1-6; TRBD1 aligns across 8 bases. The germline gives CDR1 KGHSH, CDR2 LQKENI. Trimming cost V 2 bases and J 8 bases; bases outside gene matches: 8. CDR3 size: 16 residues. This CDR3 reads CASSPERDRRYSPLHF. The DNA of the CDR3 is TGTGCCAGCTCACCAGAACGGGACAGGCGATATTCACCCCTCCACTTT. Combining the CDR3 with reference TRBV18 and TRBJ1-6 gives the whole variable domain NAGVMQNPRHLVRRRGQEARLRCSPMKGHSHVYWYRQLPEEGLKFMVYLQKENIIDESGMPKERFSAEFPKEGPSILRIQQVVRGDSAAYFCASSPERDRRYSPLHFGNGTRLTVT.

This chain joins TRBV9 and TRBJ1-1, with D maybe TRBD1 (5 bases). Germline-derived CDR1 and CDR2 are SGDLS and YYNGEE. This CDR3 comprises 11 residues. Deletions cut 3 bases from V and 10 bases from J, with 10 bases between. In nucleotides, the CDR3 is TGTGCCAGCAGCGCGGGGGTTGGAGCTTTCTTT. It yields the protein CASSAGVGAFF.

The chain's CDR3 is CARRGPYTF. The CDR3 coding sequence is TGCGCCCGTCGAGGGCCGTACACCTTC. J is TRBJ1-2 and V is TRBV10-1, with unresolved D. Germline assignment: CDR1 WNHNN and CDR2 SYGVQD (reference sequence). The CDR3 has 9 residues. The V end was cut by 11 bases, the J end by 11 bases, with 12 bases between.

The V gene is TRBV27, the J gene TRBJ2-7, with 9 positions matching TRBD1. The CDR3 consists of 15 residues. V shed 5 bases, J shed 2 bases, and the junction held 7 bases outside the gene matches. From germline, CDR1 is MNHEY and CDR2 SMNVEV (reference sequence). As DNA, the CDR3 is TGTGCCAGCAGTAAACCGGGACAGGGAGCCTACGAGCAGTACTTC. Encoded protein: CASSKPGQGAYEQYF.

This clone turned up a few times. This chain uses TRBV6-6 with TRBJ2-7, with 9 nucleotides matching TRBD1. Germline loops: CDR1 MNHNY, CDR2 SVGAGI (reference sequence). V lost 2 bases, J lost 2 bases, and 7 bases stayed unmatched. The CDR3 sequence is 16 residues long. The CDR3 reads CASSYTTGQGTYEQYF. In DNA form, the CDR3 reads TGTGCCAGCAGTTACACAACCGGACAGGGGACCTACGAGCAGTACTTC.

V and J are TRBV29-1 and TRBJ2-2, with 9 bases lining up with TRBD1. J was trimmed by 4 bases and V by 4 bases; bases with no gene match: 4. The CDR3 loop spans 14 amino acids. CDR1 SQVTM and CDR2 ANQGSEA come from the germline V gene. The CDR3 here is CSVGDRAATGELFF. In DNA form, the CDR3 reads TGCAGCGTTGGGGACAGGGCCGCCACCGGGGAGCTGTTTTTT.

J is TRBJ1-1 and V is TRBV11-2; D ambiguous. The CDR3 contains 15 residues. The V gene lost 1 base and the J gene lost 4 bases, with 13 bases spanning the gap. Germline CDR1 SGHAT, CDR2 FQNNGV. The CDR3 DNA reads TGTGCCAGCAGCTTAGTGGTCCTGGGCAGCACTGAAGCTTTCTTT. Protein product: CASSLVVLGSTEAFF.

V gene TRBV5-4 combines with J gene TRBJ2-7; 7 nucleotides match TRBD1. Germline lookup yields CDR1 SGHNT and CDR2 YYREEE (reference sequence). The J segment lost 0 bases and the V segment lost 2 bases, leaving 5 bases of the junction unmatched. The CDR3 totals 15 residues. This CDR3 reads CASSFPGQSSYEQYF. The CDR3 nucleotides read TGTGCCAGCAGCTTTCCGGGACAGAGCTCCTACGAGCAGTACTTC.

This chain joins TRBV6-2 or TRBV6-3 and TRBJ2-5; possibly TRBD1 for D (6 bases). Germline V CDR1 and CDR2: MNHEY, SVGEGT. The CDR3 runs 14 residues. V was clipped by 6 bases and J by 1 base, with 12 bases between them. CDR3 in amino acids: CASSTGQPQETQYF. The CDR3 region has the DNA TGTGCCAGCAGCACTGGACAGCCCCAAGAGACCCAGTACTTC.

V usage is TRBV27 and J usage is TRBJ1-3; D is perhaps TRBD1 (5 bases). CDR3 length equals 15 residues. The germline V gene has CDR1 MNHEY and CDR2 SMNVEV (reference sequence). V lost 3 bases, J lost 4 bases, and 13 bases lay in between. In DNA form, the CDR3 reads TGTGCCAGCAGTTTGGGGGGTCTGTCAGGAAACACCATATATTTT. Encoded protein: CASSLGGLSGNTIYF.

The chain has TRBV4-1 and TRBJ1-1; 7 nucleotides line up with TRBD1. Trimming cost V 5 bases and J 5 bases; bases outside gene matches: 5. The CDR3 runs to 13 residues. From germline, CDR1 is MGHRA and CDR2 YSYEKL. DNA of the CDR3: TGCGCCAGCAGCTTCGACAGGGCAACTGAAGCTTTCTTT. Translating it yields CASSFDRATEAFF.

The rearrangement joins TRBV5-1 to TRBJ2-1; D is undetermined. Trimming stripped 1 base from V and 4 bases from J, with 6 bases between. CDR3 length equals 13 residues. The germline V gene encodes CDR1 SGHRS and CDR2 YFSETQ. CDR3 sequence reads: CASSLSRYNEQFF. CDR3 coding DNA: TGCGCCAGCAGCTTGTCGCGGTACAATGAGCAGTTCTTC. Complete variable domain (other parts from reference TRBV5-1 and TRBJ2-1): KAGVTQTPRYLIKTRGQQVTLSCSPISGHRSVSWYQQTPGQGLQFLFEYFSETQRNKGNFPGRFSGRQFSNSRSEMNVSTLELGDSALYLCASSLSRYNEQFFGPGTRLTVL.